Sequencing of this T cell receptor (beta chain) was carried out in a study of beta chain features in type 1 diabetes (dated by TCRdb to 2016 to 2019). Turning to the overall study: Mean age, gender distribution, total cell number and subset yield did not differ between patients and healthy donors. In the study, recently diagnosed type 1 diabetes patients and matched healthy donors were compared on the TCRB repertoires of their sorted circulating CD4+ T cell subsets. Regulatory and stem cell-like memory subsets were obtained from only 8 patients and about eight healthy donors, while naive and central memory subsets were obtained from all 30 or so donors. A total of about 110,000,000 sorted cells were examined across all samples, and a strong correlation was observed between cell number per subset and RNA yield.

Each donor gave one peripheral blood draw, about 110 mL on average, collected into heparinised tubes. A BD FACSAria II and a panel including CD45RO, CCR7, CD25, CD127, CD95 and CD27 were used to sort naive, central memory, regulatory and stem cell-like memory CD4+ T cells. Every sorted population had a purity above 95%. Right away, PBMCs were isolated by Lymphoprep density gradient centrifugation and were stained directly, with no culture step. Samples were stained and sorted in pairs, with one healthy donor and one patient per experiment, so that batch effects were minimized. Beyond this particular receptor, the publication reports: Naive, central memory and regulatory TCRB repertoires appeared to be more similar among patients than among healthy donors. In all four CD4+ subsets, TCRB CDR3 length was moderately but significantly shorter in type 1 diabetes patients. Only small numbers of individuals were included in the HLA sub-analyses, which left unresolved whether HLA type had any influence on TCRB rearrangement. Shorter templates might have been favored by PCR, but patient and control samples were amplified and corrected together, so both groups would have been affected equally by any skew. Because cDNA rather than genomic DNA was sequenced, highly expressing activated cells could have been over-represented, although no difference in activation and CD3 levels was found between groups. At VDJ recombination sites, type 1 diabetes patients had fewer insertions and more deleted nucleotides, which implies abnormalities in thymic rearrangement.

The entire isolated RNA was reverse transcribed using the High Capacity cDNA Reverse Transcription Kit, and thus expressed TCRB transcripts were sequenced. Stem cell-like memory T cell samples underwent survey-depth immunoSEQ sequencing, averaging about 1 million total reads per sample. Sorted cells were lysed in RLT buffer and RNA was extracted with DNase-treated RNeasy Micro or Mini kits, depending on cell number. To prevent cross-contamination, every cell subset was processed on its own, while patient and healthy donor samples were processed together. The immunoSEQ multiplex PCR was used to amplify TCRB sequences from cDNA, generating 87-bp fragments that spanned the CDR3 region. Sequencing of the amplicons was performed on the Illumina HiSeq platform. The paper's processing steps were these. PCR bias was computationally corrected using synthetic template baselines, reads within Hamming distance 2 were collapsed, and singletons that could not be merged were discarded. By aligning reads against IMGT, V, D and J genes, CDR3 length, and insertions or deletions at six rearrangement sites were assigned. Clonotype counts were normalized to sorted cell number within each subset before computing true diversity and Gini coefficients with the tcR R package. The overlap coefficient, calculated on TCRB nucleotide sequences, was used to measure repertoire sharing. In its TCRdb copy, this immuneACCESS table keeps in-frame sequences only and misses some clones. Where compared with another copy, unresolved V genes explain less than half of these, and the others have no known cause. From that table come the V and J calls and clone size; the DNA was used to work out D and trimming. In all, the sample holds tens of thousands of clones, and 25% to 35% of those were seen once. The top ten clones comprise over 0.4% of the sample.

Reading the germline V gene gives CDR1 MNHNS and CDR2 SASEGT. V is cut by 2 bases and J by 0 bases, and the space between the germline ends is 11 bases. The CDR3 contains 15 residues, cysteine and phenylalanine counted. The retained sequence is limited to the CDR3, 45 bases, with the frame set at the first base. Concerning this clone itself: This receptor's antigen is unknown. Per-base quality was not reported, and no clone a single base away is much larger than it.

Sequenced material: stem cell memory CD4+ T cells from blood. The label giving this sample's cell subset or site can be read as: stem cell-like memory CD4+ T cells. The V and J genes are TRBV6-1 and TRBJ2-7, with TRBD1 as a weak D call on 6 bases. The TCR was taken from a woman aged 18-29 years in good health. The CDR3 sequence is CASSEPGQNSYEQYF. The nucleotides are TGTGCCAGCAGTGAACCCGGACAGAACTCCTACGAGCAGTACTTC.